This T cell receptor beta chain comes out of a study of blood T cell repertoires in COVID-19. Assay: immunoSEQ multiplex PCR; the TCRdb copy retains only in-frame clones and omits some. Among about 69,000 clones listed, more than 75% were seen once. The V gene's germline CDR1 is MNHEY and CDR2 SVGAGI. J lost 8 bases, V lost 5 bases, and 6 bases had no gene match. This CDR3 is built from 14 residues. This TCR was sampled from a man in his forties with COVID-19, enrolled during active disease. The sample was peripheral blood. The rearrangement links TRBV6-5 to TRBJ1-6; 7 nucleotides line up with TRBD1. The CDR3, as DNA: TGTGCCAGCAGTCGACAGGGAACCGATTCACCCCTCCACTTT. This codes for CASSRQGTDSPLHF.